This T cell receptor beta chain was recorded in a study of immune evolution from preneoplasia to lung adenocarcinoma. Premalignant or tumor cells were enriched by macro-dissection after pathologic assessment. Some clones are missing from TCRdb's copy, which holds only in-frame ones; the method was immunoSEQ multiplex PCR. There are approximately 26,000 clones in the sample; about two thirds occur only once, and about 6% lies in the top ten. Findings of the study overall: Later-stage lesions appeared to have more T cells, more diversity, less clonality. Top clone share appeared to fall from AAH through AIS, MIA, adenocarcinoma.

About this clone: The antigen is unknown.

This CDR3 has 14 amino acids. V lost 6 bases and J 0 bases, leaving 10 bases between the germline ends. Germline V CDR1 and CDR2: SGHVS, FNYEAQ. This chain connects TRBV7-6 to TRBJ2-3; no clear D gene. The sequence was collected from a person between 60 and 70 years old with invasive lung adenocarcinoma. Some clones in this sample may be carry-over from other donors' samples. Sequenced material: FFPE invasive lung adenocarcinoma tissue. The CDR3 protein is CASSQFSSTDTQYF. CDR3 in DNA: TGTGCCAGCAGTCAATTTTCTAGCACAGATACGCAGTATTTT.